This T cell receptor (beta chain) was sequenced during a study of blood T cell repertoires in COVID-19. The overall study: PBMCs, B-cell-depleted T cells, or T cells were the source of the cDNA or gDNA that made up the material.

Repertoires were generated with immunoSEQ multiplex PCR, while TCRdb's copy carries only in-frame clones and drops some. Of approximately 250,000 clones in the sample, less than 95% were seen once. V shed 2 bases and J shed 3 bases, with 20 bases lying between them. The CDR3 is 18 amino acids. Germline CDR1 and CDR2: LNHDA and SQIVND (reference sequence). The source is a man aged 35-49 years who had been exposed to COVID-19. Sequenced input: PBMCs or T cells enriched from blood (not recorded which). The chain has TRBV19 and TRBJ2-4, with D possibly TRBD2 on 6 matching bases. In DNA, the CDR3 is TGTGCCAGTAGTATAACGAGGGACTCCTTGACGGTCAAAAACATTCAGTACTTC. Its translation is CASSITRDSLTVKNIQYF. The full variable domain, in which reference TRBV19 and TRBJ2-4 provide the parts outside the CDR3, is DGGITQSPKYLFRKEGQNVTLSCEQNLNHDAMYWYRQDPGQGLRLIYYSQIVNDFQKGDIAEGYSVSREKKESFPLTVTSAQKNPTAFYLCASSITRDSLTVKNIQYFGAGTRLSVL.